The source of this T cell receptor (beta chain) is a study of cytomegalovirus exposure and HLA in healthy donors. Both 60 Vbeta primers and 13 Jbeta primers went into the PCR. Clones were sequenced by immunoSEQ multiplex PCR, and TCRdb holds only the in-frame ones, with some missing. The sample records over 120,000 clones, approximately 79% being singletons. The receptor comes from a woman aged 30 to 39 in good health and CMV-seronegative. Sequencing was carried out using PBMCs.

The CDR3 nucleotides read TGTGCCATCAGTGAGAGACAACCCCTCAGATACGAGCAGTACTTC. It translates to CAISERQPLRYEQYF. V and J are TRBV10-3 and TRBJ2-5; D not certain. The J call may be faulty, since TRBJ2-7 better matches the DNA end. The CDR3 runs to 15 residues. CDR1 is ENHRY, CDR2 SYGVKD, per germline.